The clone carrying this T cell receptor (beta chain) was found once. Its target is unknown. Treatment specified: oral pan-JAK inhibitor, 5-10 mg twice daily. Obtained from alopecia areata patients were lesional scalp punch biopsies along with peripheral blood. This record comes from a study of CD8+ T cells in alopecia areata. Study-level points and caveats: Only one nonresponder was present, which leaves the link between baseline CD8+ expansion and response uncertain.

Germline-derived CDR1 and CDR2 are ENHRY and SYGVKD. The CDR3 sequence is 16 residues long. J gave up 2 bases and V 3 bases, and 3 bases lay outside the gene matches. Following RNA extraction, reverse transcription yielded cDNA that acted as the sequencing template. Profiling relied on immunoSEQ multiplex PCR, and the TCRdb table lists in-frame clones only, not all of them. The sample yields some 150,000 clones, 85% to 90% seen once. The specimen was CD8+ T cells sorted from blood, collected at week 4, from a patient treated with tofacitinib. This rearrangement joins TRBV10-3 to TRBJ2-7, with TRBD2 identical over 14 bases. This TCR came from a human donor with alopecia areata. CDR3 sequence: CAISEGTSGSPYEQYF. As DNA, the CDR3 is TGTGCCATCAGTGAAGGGACTAGCGGGAGTCCCTACGAGCAGTACTTC.